This is a list of T cell receptor beta chains from one sample in a study of blood T cell repertoires in COVID-19. Here immunoSEQ multiplex PCR was the method, and the copy in TCRdb shows in-frame clones only, minus some. The data contain about 480,000 clones, over 75% of them singletons. Sequencing was done on a sample of PBMCs or T cells enriched from blood (not recorded which). These receptors were taken from a woman aged 40 to 50 who had recovered from COVID-19. The CDR3 runs from the conserved cysteine through the conserved F or W. A D gene is named only where the DNA matches it firmly. For some rows the clone size is stated as once, few or many, or as a class when expanded; others skip it.

J gene | clone size | V gene | D gene | CDR3 DNA | CDR3 protein
TRBJ2-7 | NA | TRBV5-4 | TRBD1 | TGTGCCAGCAGCTTGGCCCAGGGACAGGGAGGCTACGAGCAGTACTTC | CASSLAQGQGGYEQYF
TRBJ1-1 | NA | TRBV19 | TRBD1 | TGTGCCAGTAGCCGCTTAGACAGGGAGGTCACTGAAGCTTTCTTT | CASSRLDREVTEAFF
TRBJ1-1 | NA | TRBV15 | TRBD1 | TGTGCCACCAGCAGGGACAGGGTAAGGGGCACTGAAGCTTTCTTT | CATSRDRVRGTEAFF
TRBJ2-1 | NA | TRBV4-2 | NA | TGTGCCACGGGGGAGAGGGGTGAGCAGTTCTTC | CATGERGEQFF
TRBJ2-3 | NA | TRBV3-1/TRBV3-2 | NA | TGTGCCAGCAGCCAAGTATCCGGGAGCACAGATACGCAGTATTTT | CASSQVSGSTDTQYF
TRBJ1-1 | many | TRBV18 | NA | TGTGCCAGCTCACCTCAGGGGTTGGACACTGAAGCTTTCTTT | CASSPQGLDTEAFF
TRBJ1-2 | NA | TRBV7-9 | TRBD1 | TGTGCCAGCAGCTTAGGTATGGCAGGGGGCTCTGGCTACACCTTC | CASSLGMAGGSGYTF
TRBJ2-7 | NA | TRBV3-1/TRBV3-2 | TRBD2 | TGTGCCAGCAGCCGTCGATCCGGGACTAGCGGGAGTCCGAGGGAGCAGTACTTC | CASSRRSGTSGSPREQYF
TRBJ1-4 | once | TRBV2 | NA | TGTGCCAGCAGTGAAGTCGGGACTTTGTTTTTT | CASSEVGTLFF
TRBJ2-7 | NA | TRBV5-5 | TRBD1 | TGTGCCAGCAGCTTGGCCGGCTGGACAGGAGGTTACGAGCAGTACTTC | CASSLAGWTGGYEQYF
TRBJ2-7 | NA | TRBV5-6 | NA | TGTGCCAGCAGCTTGGCTCCTTATTCATACCTTTATCAGGGCGAGCAGTACTTC | CASSLAPYSYLYQGEQYF
TRBJ1-1 | NA | TRBV5-5 | NA | TGTGCCAGCAGCGCCCAGGGTTCGAACACTGAAGCTTTCTTT | CASSAQGSNTEAFF
TRBJ1-2 | NA | TRBV4-2 | NA | TGTGCCAGCAGCCAAGAACCGAGACAGGTGGGCTATGGCTACACCTTC | CASSQEPRQVGYGYTF
TRBJ1-6 | NA | TRBV7-2 | TRBD1 | TGTGCCAGCCACTCCGGGACAGGGAATAATTCACCCCTCCACTTT | CASHSGTGNNSPLHF
TRBJ2-2 | NA | TRBV4-3 | TRBD1 | TGCGCCAGCAGCCAAGCGACTCTTGGGACAGGACCCACCGGGGAGCTGTTTTTT | CASSQATLGTGPTGELFF
TRBJ2-2 | once | TRBV6-5 | NA | TGTGCCAGCAGTTACTTTCCTAGCGTATTCCCCGGGGAGCTGTTTTTT | CASSYFPSVFPGELFF
TRBJ1-2 | once | TRBV5-1 | TRBD1 | TGCGCCAGCAGCTGGTCGGGGACAGGGGGCGATCACACCTTC | CASSWSGTGGDHTF
TRBJ2-3 | NA | TRBV5-4 | TRBD1 | TGTGCCAGCAGCCAGGACAGGGTGAGGACAGATACGCAGTATTTT | CASSQDRVRTDTQYF
TRBJ2-1 | NA | TRBV5-1 | NA | TGCGCCAGCAGCGGGGGGACCTACTCCTACAATGAGCAGTTCTTC | CASSGGTYSYNEQFF
TRBJ2-5 | NA | TRBV24-1 | TRBD1 | TGTGCCACCAGTGACCCGACCGACAGGGTCGAGACCCAGTACTTC | CATSDPTDRVETQYF
TRBJ2-1 | NA | TRBV7-9 | TRBD2 | TGTGCCAGCAGCTTTGCGCGGGAGGGGGGGAGATCCTACAATGAGCAGTTCTTC | CASSFAREGGRSYNEQFF
TRBJ1-4 | NA | TRBV18 | NA | TGTGCCAGCTCACGAGACAGGCGAGAAAAACTGTTTTTT | CASSRDRREKLFF
TRBJ2-7 | NA | TRBV19 | NA | TGTGCCAGTAGTATAAATGTTGGGGACATGAGCTCCTACGAGCAGTACTTC | CASSINVGDMSSYEQYF
TRBJ2-1 | NA | TRBV5-1 | TRBD2 | TGCGCCAGCAGCTTGGTATCCCTCGGGGCGGGAGGGCCTGATGAGCAGTTCTTC | CASSLVSLGAGGPDEQFF